The T cell receptor (beta chain) described here comes from a study of blood T cell repertoires in COVID-19 (dated by TCRdb to between 2020 and 2021). About the study as a whole: Collaborator samples came from the United States, Italy and Spain and covered acute and convalescent phases of COVID-19. The material from the prospective study consisted of cDNA or gDNA derived from T cells, B-cell-depleted T cells, or PBMCs. The dataset comprised deeply sampled blood TCRbeta repertoires from subjects exposed to, actively infected with, or recovered from COVID-19. The repertoires were released in a freely available public database intended as a resource for research on the immune response to SARS-CoV-2. Samples came from the ongoing ImmuneRACE study (first 160 participants) plus 1,254 subjects from 6 global collaborators. The sample metadata nearly always contained a de-identified subject ID, COVID-19 status, age in years and sex. Where available, HLA class I and class II types were obtained from metadata supplied by the sample provider rather than from assay-based typing.

TCRbeta CDR3 regions were amplified from genomic DNA by means of the immunoSEQ Assay, a bias-controlled multiplex PCR. The source study handled its data this way. Within the assay, amplification of reference gene primers was used to estimate how many nucleated cells each sample contained. To quantify the absolute abundance of each unique TCRbeta CDR3 rearrangement, sequence reads were collapsed and filtered. For each sample, productive Simpson clonality was calculated by taking the square root of Simpson's diversity index across productive rearrangements. The source is immuneACCESS, and TCRdb retained only in-frame sequences with V and J called. Part of the clones is not carried over; for the studies checked, unresolved V genes explain less than half of this, and the remainder is unexplained. V and J calls and clone size are as listed in that table; D and trimming were resolved from the DNA. The sample table lists 250,000 or so clones, roughly 90% of them with a count of one. The ten largest clones add up to around 2.9% of the sample.

The CDR3, from cysteine to phenylalanine, totals 13 residues. Only the CDR3 region is kept as DNA, spanning 39 bases read in frame from base 1. For CDR1 and CDR2, the germline V gene lists SQVTM and ANQGSEA. Deletion took 3 bases off V and 0 bases off J, with a span of 6 bases between the germline ends. The paper as a whole reports these results and caveats: Clinical and demographic metadata were provided uncurated, with the amount varying by source and participant.

Collaborating institutions collected whole blood in K2EDTA tubes following their own protocols. For TCRbeta analysis, collaborator samples were shipped as frozen whole blood, as isolated PBMCs, or as DNA extracted from either sample type. On this clone itself: The antigen this receptor binds is unknown. It has no much larger one-base neighbor in the sample; base qualities were not kept.

The sequencing sample was made of peripheral blood. This chain is built from TRBV29-1 and TRBJ1-3; the D gene is not confidently resolved. This receptor was taken from a woman in her fifties or sixties with acute or convalescent COVID-19. The DNA reads as follows: TGCAGCGTTGAGCCACTCTCTGGAAACACCATATATTTT. It is translated as CSVEPLSGNTIYF.